This T cell receptor beta chain is drawn from a study of T cell responses to AZD1222 COVID-19 vaccine (dated by TCRdb to the early 2020s). In terms of the full investigation: A total of around 240 trial participants underwent TCR sequencing, of whom roughly 210 received two doses of AZD1222 and approximately 25 received two doses of the MenACWY control vaccine. Trial participants were enrolled into age subgroups of 18-55, 56-69 and 70-plus years, which contained about 150, 28 and 57 TCR-sequenced participants, respectively. The study at large found these results: Nearly half of unique spike-specific TCRs reportedly recognized epitopes outside regions mutated in the B.1.351 and B.1.1.7 variants. Because no day 14 peak-response samples were available, repertoires were characterized only after the peak T cell response. Most participants were white British and females outnumbered males, and the authors suggested that clonal diversity may have been underestimated. Spike-specific TCR breadth and depth rose significantly after two AZD1222 doses compared with day 0 and with MenACWY recipients. Vaccine-associated CD4 TCRs spanned the whole spike protein, with dominant responses in regions 160-218 and 743-854. Conclusions about previously exposed vaccinees are limited because only a handful of AZD1222 recipients were SARS-CoV-2 seropositive at baseline. In the small 56-69-year group, the increase in depth fell short of significance, most likely because of low power.

This sample's time point label indicates: about 28 days (+/-7) after the second vaccine dose. AZD1222 recipients given second doses at about 4 weeks or at about 12 weeks were pooled, since spike-specific TCR depth and breadth were not found to differ between the two schedules. Vaccinee samples were obtained from the UK trials COV001 and COV002, which included a single-blind randomized controlled phase 2/3 trial of AZD1222 (ChAdOx1 nCoV-19) in healthy adults. For TCRbeta chain sequencing, PBMC samples were collected from trial participants at day 0 and at day 28 after the second dose. With regard to this clone: The specificity of this receptor is unknown. The sample holds no much larger clone one base away, and base qualities are not on file.

The CDR3 regions of human TCRbeta chains were subjected to immunosequencing. The published analysis was carried out like this. Repertoire TCRs were checked for matches against a reference library of SARS-CoV-2-specific TCRs that had been generated using the MIRA antigen-specificity platform. Breadth was defined as the fraction of unique TCRs that were SARS-CoV-2-associated, and depth was defined as the fraction of total T cells that were SARS-CoV-2-associated. Each spike-specific TCR was assigned to its reactive spike region and to a CD4 or CD8 class using the MIRA data. Log10-transformed breadth and depth values were compared by one-way ANOVA with Sidak's multiple comparisons tests. The source is immuneACCESS, and TCRdb retained only in-frame sequences with V and J called. Part of the clones is not carried over; for the studies checked, unresolved V genes explain less than half of this, and the remainder is unexplained. V, J and clone size derive from that table, while D and trimming were established from the DNA sequence. The sample table contains about 83,000 clones; only one count was recorded for around 93% of them. The ten largest account for more than 25% of the sample.

The sample in question was peripheral blood, obtained 28 days after the second AZD1222 dose. This TCR was sampled from an adult who received the AZD1222 COVID-19 vaccine.

The sequenced DNA is TGTGCCAGCAGCCAAGATCCCGGGGGTTCCTACAATGAGCAGTTCTTC. Its protein product is CASSQDPGGSYNEQFF. This receptor chain uses TRBV14 and TRBJ2-1, and TRBD2 may be the D gene, going by 6 matching bases. Trimming costs V 0 bases and J 1 base, and their ends lie 10 bases apart. According to the germline V gene, CDR1 reads SGHDN and CDR2 reads FVKESK. From the cysteine up to the phenylalanine, the CDR3 has a length of 16 residues. The kept DNA is CDR3 alone, 48 bases in frame from the first base.